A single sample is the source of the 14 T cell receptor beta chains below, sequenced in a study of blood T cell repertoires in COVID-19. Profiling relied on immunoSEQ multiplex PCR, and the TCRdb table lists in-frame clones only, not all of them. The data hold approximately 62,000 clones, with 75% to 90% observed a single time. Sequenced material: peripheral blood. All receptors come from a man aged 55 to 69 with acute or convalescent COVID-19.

The CDR3 loop is CASSRDRPNYGYTF. The DNA of the CDR3 is TGTGCCAGCAGCCGGGACAGGCCTAACTATGGCTACACCTTC. The chain recombines TRBV7-2 with TRBJ1-2, with 8 bases aligning to TRBD1. The germline V gene has CDR1 SGHTA and CDR2 FQGNSA. After removal of 5 bases from V and 0 bases from J, the junction contained 2 bases not matched to a gene. The CDR3 sequence is 14 residues long.

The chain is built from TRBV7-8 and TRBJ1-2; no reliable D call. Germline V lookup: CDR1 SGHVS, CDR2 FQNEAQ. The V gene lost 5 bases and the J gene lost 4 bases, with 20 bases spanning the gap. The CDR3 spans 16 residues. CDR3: CASSPTESQSSYGYTF. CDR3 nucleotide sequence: TGTGCCAGCAGCCCCACTGAGAGCCAATCTAGCTATGGCTACACCTTC.

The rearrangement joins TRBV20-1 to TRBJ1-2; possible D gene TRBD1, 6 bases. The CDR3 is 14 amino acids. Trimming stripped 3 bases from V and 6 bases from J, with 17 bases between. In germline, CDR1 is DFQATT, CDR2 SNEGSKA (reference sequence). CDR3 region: CSASDRTLADGYTF. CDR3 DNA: TGCAGTGCTAGTGACAGGACCCTAGCAGATGGCTACACCTTC.

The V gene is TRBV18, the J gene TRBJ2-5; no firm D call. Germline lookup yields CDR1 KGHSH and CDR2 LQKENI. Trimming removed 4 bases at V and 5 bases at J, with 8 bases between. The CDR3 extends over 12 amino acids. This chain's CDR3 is CASSLAGETQYF. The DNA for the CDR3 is TGTGCCAGCTCACTGGCCGGGGAGACCCAGTACTTC.

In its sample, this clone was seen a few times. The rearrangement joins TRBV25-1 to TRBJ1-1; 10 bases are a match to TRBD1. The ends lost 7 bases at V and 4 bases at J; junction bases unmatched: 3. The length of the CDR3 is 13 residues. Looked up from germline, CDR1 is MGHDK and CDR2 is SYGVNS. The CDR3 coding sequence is TGTGCCAGCAAGACAGGGGGCTTCACTGAAGCTTTCTTT. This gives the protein CASKTGGFTEAFF.

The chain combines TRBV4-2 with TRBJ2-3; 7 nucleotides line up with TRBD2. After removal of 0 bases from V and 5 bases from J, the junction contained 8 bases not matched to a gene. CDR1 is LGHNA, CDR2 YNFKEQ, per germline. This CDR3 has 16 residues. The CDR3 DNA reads TGTGCCAGCAGCCAAGAAACTAGCGCGGGAAAAGATACGCAGTATTTT. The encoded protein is CASSQETSAGKDTQYF.

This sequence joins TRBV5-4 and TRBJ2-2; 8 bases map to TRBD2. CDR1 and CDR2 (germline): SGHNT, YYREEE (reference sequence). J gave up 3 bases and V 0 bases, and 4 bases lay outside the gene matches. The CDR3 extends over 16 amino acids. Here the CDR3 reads CASSLAYGGDTGELFF. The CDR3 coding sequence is TGTGCCAGCAGCTTGGCTTACGGGGGGGACACCGGGGAGCTGTTTTTT.

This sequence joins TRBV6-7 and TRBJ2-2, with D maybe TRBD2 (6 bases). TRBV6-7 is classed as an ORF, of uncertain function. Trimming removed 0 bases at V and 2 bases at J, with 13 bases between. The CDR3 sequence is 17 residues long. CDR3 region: CASSYSGGRRNTGELFF. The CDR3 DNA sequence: TGTGCCAGCAGTTACTCCGGAGGGCGGAGAAACACCGGGGAGCTGTTTTTT.

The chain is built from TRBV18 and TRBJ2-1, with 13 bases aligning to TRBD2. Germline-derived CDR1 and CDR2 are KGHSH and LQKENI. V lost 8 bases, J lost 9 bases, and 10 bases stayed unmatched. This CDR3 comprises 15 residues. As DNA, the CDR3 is TGTGCCAGCCCAGCCGGGACTAGCGGGATCGGTGAGCAGTTCTTC. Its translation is CASPAGTSGIGEQFF.

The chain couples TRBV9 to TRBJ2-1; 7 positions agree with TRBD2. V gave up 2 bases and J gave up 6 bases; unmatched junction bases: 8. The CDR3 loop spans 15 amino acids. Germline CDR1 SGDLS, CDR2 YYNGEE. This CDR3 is CASSVLSGKGNEQFF. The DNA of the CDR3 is TGTGCCAGCAGCGTTCTGAGCGGGAAGGGCAATGAGCAGTTCTTC.

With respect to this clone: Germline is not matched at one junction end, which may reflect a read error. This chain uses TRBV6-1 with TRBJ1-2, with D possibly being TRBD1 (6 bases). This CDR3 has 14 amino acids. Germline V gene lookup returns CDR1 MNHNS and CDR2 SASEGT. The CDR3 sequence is CASTELGTIDGYTF. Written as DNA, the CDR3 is TGTGCCAGCACTGAACTCGGGACAATCGATGGCTACACCTTC.

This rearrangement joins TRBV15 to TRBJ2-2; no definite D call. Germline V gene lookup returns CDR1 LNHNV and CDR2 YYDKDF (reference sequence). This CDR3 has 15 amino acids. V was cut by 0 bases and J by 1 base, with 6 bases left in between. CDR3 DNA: TGTGCCACCAGCAGAGATCTCGGGAACACCGGGGAGCTGTTTTTT. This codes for CATSRDLGNTGELFF.

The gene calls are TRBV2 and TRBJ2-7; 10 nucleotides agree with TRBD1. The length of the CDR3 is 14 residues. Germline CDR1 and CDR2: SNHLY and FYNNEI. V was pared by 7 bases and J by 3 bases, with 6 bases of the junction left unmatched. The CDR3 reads CASIRDRGIYEQYF. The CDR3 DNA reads TGTGCCAGCATCCGGGACAGGGGCATCTACGAGCAGTACTTC.

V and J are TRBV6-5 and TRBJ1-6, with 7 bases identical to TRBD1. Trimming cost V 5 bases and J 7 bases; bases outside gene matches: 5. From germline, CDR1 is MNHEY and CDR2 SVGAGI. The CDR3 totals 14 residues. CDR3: CASSLRQGNSPLHF. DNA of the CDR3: TGTGCCAGCAGTCTGCGACAGGGAAATTCACCCCTCCACTTT.